Only a few counts were recorded for the clone carrying this TCR beta chain. Its antigen is unidentified. CDR3 length: 14 residues. Germline V gene lookup returns CDR1 DFQATT and CDR2 SNEGSKA (reference sequence). V was trimmed by 5 bases and J by 0 bases, leaving 12 bases between them. The data derive from a study of T-cell reconstitution after alpha-beta-depleted transplantation in children. This sample's TCRbeta library carried unique molecular identifier barcodes. TCRdb reanalysed the PCR reads using MiXCR and keeps one entry per CDR3 protein. The table shows about 200,000 distinct CDR3 sequences, with 5% to 7.5% occurring only once. Notes on the study in general: Certain patients had high TCRbeta diversity at day 60, and it came from recipient T cells and thymic progenitors that survived. T-cell counts and diversity at one year post-transplant came mainly from newly produced T cells.

This specimen was PBMCs, taken before TCRalphabeta/CD19-depleted stem cell transplant. V usage is TRBV20-1 and J usage is TRBJ2-3, with D unresolved. This clonotype was sampled from a girl under three years old with combined immunodeficiency, due to receive a stem cell transplant. The CDR3 nucleotides are TGCAGTGCTCCCCCCCTGACCAGCACAGATACGCAGTATTTT. Translated, it gives CSAPPLTSTDTQYF.